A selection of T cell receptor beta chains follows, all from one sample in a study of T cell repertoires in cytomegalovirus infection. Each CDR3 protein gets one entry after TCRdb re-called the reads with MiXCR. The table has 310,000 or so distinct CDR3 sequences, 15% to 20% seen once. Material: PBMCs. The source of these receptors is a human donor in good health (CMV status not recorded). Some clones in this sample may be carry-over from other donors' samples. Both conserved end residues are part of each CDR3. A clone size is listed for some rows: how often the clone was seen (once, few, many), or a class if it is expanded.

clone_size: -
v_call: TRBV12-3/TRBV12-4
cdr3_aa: CASSFLGGSYEQYF

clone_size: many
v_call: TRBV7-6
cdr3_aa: CASSRARGRSGNTIYF

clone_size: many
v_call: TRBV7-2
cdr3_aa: CASSLVLYSYEQYF

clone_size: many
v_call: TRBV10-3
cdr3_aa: CAISQSAEYNQPQHF

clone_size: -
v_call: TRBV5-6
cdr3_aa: CASSPIGTYEQYF

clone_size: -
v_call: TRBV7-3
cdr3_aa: CASSSGQTEQYF

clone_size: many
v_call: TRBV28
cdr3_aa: CASNRGEGYGYTF

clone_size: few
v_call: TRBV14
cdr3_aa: CASSQGGTRQETQYF

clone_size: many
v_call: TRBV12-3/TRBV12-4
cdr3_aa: CASSLRLNTEAFF

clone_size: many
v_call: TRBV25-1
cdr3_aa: CASRGGFEDEKLFF

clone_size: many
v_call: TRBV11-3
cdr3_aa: CASSSIKGTASGGDEQFF

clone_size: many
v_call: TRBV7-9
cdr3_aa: CASSLPNKIQGSQGAVYYEQYF

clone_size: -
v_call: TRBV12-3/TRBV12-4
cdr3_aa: CASSLKTQDSPLHF

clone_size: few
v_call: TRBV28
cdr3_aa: CASSPGHTSSYEQYF

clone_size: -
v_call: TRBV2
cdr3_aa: CASSAYYEQYF

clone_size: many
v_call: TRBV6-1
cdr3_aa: CATTVTGELFF

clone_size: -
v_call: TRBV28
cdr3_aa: CASSLYPDGGKEQYF

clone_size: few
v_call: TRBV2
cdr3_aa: CASILVPNVQETQYF

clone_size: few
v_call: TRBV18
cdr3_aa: CASSRDSPQATNEKLFF

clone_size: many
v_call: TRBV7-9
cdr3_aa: CASSFDGGPNSPLHF

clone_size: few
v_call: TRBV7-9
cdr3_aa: CASSWTNTEAFF

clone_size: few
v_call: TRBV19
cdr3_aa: CASSIKSTGNNSPLHF

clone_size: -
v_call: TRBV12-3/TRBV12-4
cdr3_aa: CASSAPGLAGLTDTQYF

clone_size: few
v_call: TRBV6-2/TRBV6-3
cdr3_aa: CASSYERRAAFF

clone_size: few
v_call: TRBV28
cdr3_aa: CASSLRGIEPYNEQFF

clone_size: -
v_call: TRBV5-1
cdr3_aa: CASSLGDRGFDNEQFF